This record concerns one T cell receptor (beta chain) sequence. The data derive from a study of CD8+ T cells in alopecia areata. V shed 1 base and J 4 bases; nucleotides not matched to a gene: 1. Germline CDR1 reads SQVTM; CDR2 reads ANQGSEA. The length of the CDR3 is 12 residues. RNA extraction was followed by reverse transcription into cDNA, which acted as the sequencing template. TCRdb keeps only in-frame clones here, not all; method: immunoSEQ multiplex PCR. The top ten hold 10% to 13% of the sample, which has 100,000 to 150,000 clones, roughly 50% seen once. The clonotype was recovered from a human donor with alopecia areata. Sequencing was performed on NKG2D-low CD8+ T cells sorted from blood. This sequence joins TRBV29-1 and TRBJ2-7; 7 bases match TRBD1. The CDR3 DNA is TGCAGCGTTGAAGCCAGGGGGTACGAGCAGTACTTC. This gives the protein CSVEARGYEQYF.